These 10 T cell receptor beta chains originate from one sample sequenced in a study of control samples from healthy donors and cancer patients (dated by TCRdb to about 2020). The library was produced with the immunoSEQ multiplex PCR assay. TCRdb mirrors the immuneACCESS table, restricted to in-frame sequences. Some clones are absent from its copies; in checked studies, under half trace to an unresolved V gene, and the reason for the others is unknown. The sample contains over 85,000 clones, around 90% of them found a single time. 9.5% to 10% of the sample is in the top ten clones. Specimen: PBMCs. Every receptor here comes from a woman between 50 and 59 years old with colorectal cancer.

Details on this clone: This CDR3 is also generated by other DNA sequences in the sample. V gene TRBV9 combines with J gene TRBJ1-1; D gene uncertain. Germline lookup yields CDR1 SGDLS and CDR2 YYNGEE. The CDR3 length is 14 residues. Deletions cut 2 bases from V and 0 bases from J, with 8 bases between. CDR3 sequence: CASSVDQMNTEAFF. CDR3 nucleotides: TGTGCCAGCAGCGTTGACCAGATGAACACTGAAGCTTTCTTT.

CDR3 sequence: CASSPTRDRVRTQYF. The CDR3 nucleotides read TGTGCCAGCAGTCCTACTAGGGACAGGGTGCGCACCCAGTACTTC. The chain combines TRBV6-5 with TRBJ2-5, with TRBD1 identical over 9 bases. V dropped 5 bases and J dropped 8; count of bases not matched to a gene: 12. CDR1 MNHEY and CDR2 SVGAGI come from the germline V gene. This CDR3 comprises 15 residues.

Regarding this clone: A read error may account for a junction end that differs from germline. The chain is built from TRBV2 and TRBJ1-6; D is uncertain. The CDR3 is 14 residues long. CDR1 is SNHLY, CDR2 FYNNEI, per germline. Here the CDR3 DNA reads TGTGCCAGCAGTGAAGGGGGATATAGTTCACCCCTCCACTTT. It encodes CASSEGGYSSPLHF.

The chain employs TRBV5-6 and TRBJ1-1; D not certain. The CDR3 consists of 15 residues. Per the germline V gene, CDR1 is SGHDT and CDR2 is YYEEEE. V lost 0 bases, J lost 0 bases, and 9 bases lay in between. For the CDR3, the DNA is TGTGCCAGCAGCTTGGTCGGCCTTTTGAACACTGAAGCTTTCTTT. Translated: CASSLVGLLNTEAFF.

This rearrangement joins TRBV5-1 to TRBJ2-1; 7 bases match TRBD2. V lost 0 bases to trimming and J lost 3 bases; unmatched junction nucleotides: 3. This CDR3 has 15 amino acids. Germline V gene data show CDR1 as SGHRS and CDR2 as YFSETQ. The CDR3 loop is CASSLGTSGYNEQFF. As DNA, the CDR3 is TGCGCCAGCAGCTTGGGGACTAGTGGCTACAATGAGCAGTTCTTC.

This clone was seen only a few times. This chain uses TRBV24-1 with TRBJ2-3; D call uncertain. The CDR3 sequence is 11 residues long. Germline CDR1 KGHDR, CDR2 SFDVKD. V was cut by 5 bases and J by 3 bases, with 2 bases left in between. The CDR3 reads CATSGTDTQYF. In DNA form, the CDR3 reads TGTGCCACCAGTGGTACAGATACGCAGTATTTT.

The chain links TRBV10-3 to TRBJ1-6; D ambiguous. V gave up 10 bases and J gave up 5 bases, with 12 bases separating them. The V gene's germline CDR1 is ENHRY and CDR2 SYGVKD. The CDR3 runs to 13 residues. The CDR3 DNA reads TGTGCCACTCGGGGTATCGATAATTCACCCCTCCACTTT. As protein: CATRGIDNSPLHF.

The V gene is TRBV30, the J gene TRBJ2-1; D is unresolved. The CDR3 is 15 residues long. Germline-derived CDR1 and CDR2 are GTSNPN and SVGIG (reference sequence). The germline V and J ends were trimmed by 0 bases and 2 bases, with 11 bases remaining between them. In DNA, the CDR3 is TGTGCCTGGAGTGTAATGGGTGTCCCCTACAATGAGCAGTTCTTC. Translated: CAWSVMGVPYNEQFF.

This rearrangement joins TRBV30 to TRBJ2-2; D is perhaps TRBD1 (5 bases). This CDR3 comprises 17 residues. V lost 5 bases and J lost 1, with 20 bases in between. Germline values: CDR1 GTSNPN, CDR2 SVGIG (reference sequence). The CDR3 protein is CAWRPLNRSKNTGELFF. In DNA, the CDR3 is TGTGCCTGGCGCCCCCTAAACAGGAGCAAGAACACCGGGGAGCTGTTTTTT.

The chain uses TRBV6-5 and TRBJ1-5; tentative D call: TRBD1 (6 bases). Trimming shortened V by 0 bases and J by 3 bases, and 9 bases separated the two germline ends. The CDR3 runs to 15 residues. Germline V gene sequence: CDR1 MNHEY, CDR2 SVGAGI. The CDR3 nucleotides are TGTGCCAGCAGTTACTCCGGGACATTCAATCAGCCCCAGCATTTT. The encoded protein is CASSYSGTFNQPQHF.